This T cell receptor delta chain was sequenced in a study of gamma-delta chains in newborns, infants, children. TCRdb reanalysed the reads with CATT. The table records under 8,000 delta-chain clones, more than 2% of them present only once. Looked up from germline, CDR1 is GEAIGNYY and CDR2 is EKD. This CDR3 is built from 20 residues. As regards this clone: The germline gene is not matched at one end of the junction; a read error may be the cause.

The clonotype comes from a child who was a newborn, infant or young child, either healthy, febrile or measles-vaccinated (not recorded which). The gene calls are TRDV2 and TRDJ3; 7 bases map to TRDD3. The sequenced sample consisted of blood. The DNA for the CDR3 is TGTGCCTGTTACAGACGTACTGGGGATATAAGCTCCTGGGACACCCGCCAGATGTTTTTC. This translates into CACYRRTGDISSWDTRQMFF.